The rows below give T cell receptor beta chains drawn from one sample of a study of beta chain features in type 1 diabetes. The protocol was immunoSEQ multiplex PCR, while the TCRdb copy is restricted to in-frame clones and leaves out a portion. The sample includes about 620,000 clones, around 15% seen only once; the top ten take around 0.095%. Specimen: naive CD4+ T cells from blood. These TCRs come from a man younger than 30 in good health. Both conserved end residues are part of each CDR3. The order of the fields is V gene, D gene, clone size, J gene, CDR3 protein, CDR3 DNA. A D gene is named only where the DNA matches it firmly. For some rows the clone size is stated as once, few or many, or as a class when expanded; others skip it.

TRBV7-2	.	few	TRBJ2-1	CASSPQGYTISYNEQFF	TGTGCCAGCAGCCCCCAGGGCTATACGATCTCCTACAATGAGCAGTTCTTC
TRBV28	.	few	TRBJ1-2	CASTSRRGTYGYTF	TGTGCCAGCACCTCCCGGAGAGGGACCTATGGCTACACCTTC
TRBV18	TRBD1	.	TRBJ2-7	CASSSIRDRVYEQYF	TGTGCCAGCTCATCAATCCGGGACAGGGTCTACGAGCAGTACTTC
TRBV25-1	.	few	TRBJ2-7	CASSSLSSYEQYF	TGTGCCAGCAGTTCGCTCAGCTCCTACGAGCAGTACTTC
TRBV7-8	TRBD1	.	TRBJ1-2	CASSHQSGRTGVYGYTF	TGTGCCAGCAGCCATCAGAGCGGGAGGACAGGTGTCTATGGCTACACCTTC
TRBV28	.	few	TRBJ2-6	CASSSGSAWGANVLTF	TGTGCCAGCAGTTCAGGGTCGGCCTGGGGGGCCAACGTCCTGACTTTC
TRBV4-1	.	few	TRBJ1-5	CASSRLSNSNQPQHF	TGCGCCAGCAGCCGCCTCAGCAATAGCAATCAGCCCCAGCATTTT
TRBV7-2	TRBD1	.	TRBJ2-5	CASSDTGTGHETQYF	TGTGCCAGCAGCGATACCGGGACAGGGCATGAGACCCAGTACTTC
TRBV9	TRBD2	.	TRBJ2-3	CASSHGLAGLRTDTQYF	TGTGCCAGCAGCCACGGACTAGCGGGGCTACGCACAGATACGCAGTATTTT
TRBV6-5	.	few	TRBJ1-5	CASRRDGSNQPQHF	TGTGCCAGCAGGCGGGACGGTAGCAATCAGCCCCAGCATTTT
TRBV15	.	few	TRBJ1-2	CATSPRTLPQYGYTF	TGTGCCACCAGCCCCCGGACCCTCCCCCAATATGGCTACACCTTC
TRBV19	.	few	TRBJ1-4	CASVSGRRDEKLFF	TGTGCCAGTGTATCGGGACGGAGGGATGAAAAACTGTTTTTT
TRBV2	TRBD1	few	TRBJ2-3	CASRTGSSTDTQYF	TGTGCCAGCAGGACAGGGTCAAGCACAGATACGCAGTATTTT
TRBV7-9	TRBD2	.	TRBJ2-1	CASSLGLAGGLLNEQFF	TGTGCCAGCAGCCTCGGACTAGCGGGAGGGCTATTGAATGAGCAGTTCTTC
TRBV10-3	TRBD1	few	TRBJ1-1	CAISERDRDTEAFF	TGTGCCATCAGTGAGAGGGACAGGGACACTGAAGCTTTCTTT
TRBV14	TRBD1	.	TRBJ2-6	CASSNLDRGRSGANVLTF	TGTGCCAGCAGCAACTTAGACAGGGGGCGGTCTGGGGCCAACGTCCTGACTTTC
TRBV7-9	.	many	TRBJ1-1	CASSPSGGNTEAFF	TGTGCCAGCAGCCCGAGTGGCGGGAACACTGAAGCTTTCTTT
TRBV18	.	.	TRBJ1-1	CASSPPTGNTEAFF	TGTGCCAGCTCACCACCGACGGGGAACACTGAAGCTTTCTTT
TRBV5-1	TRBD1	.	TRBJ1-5	CASSLTGQDFEPQHF	TGCGCCAGCAGCTTGACCGGACAGGACTTCGAGCCCCAGCATTTT
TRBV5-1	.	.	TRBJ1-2	CASSSAREDRYGYTF	TGCGCCAGCAGCTCGGCCAGGGAGGACCGCTATGGCTACACCTTC
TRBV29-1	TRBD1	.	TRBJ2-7	CSVGDRAAYEQYF	TGCAGCGTTGGGGACAGGGCAGCATACGAGCAGTACTTC
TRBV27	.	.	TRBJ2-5	CASSLRGTETQYF	TGTGCCAGCAGTTTACGAGGGACGGAGACCCAGTACTTC
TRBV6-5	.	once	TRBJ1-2	CASSYSAVLVGYTF	TGTGCCAGCAGTTACTCCGCCGTCCTCGTTGGCTACACCTTC
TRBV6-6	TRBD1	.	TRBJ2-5	CASTQGQLQETQYF	TGTGCCAGCACCCAGGGACAGTTACAAGAGACCCAGTACTTC
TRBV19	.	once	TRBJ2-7	CASSSPKTTYEQYF	TGTGCCAGTAGTTCCCCTAAGACAACCTACGAGCAGTACTTC
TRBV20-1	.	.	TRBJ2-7	CSAPEGEEQYF	TGCAGTGCCCCGGAAGGGGAGGAGCAGTACTTC
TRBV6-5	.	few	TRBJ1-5	CASSNLGNQPQHF	TGTGCCAGCAGTAACTTAGGCAATCAGCCCCAGCATTTT
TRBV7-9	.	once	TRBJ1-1	CASSLWSRGRENTEAFF	TGTGCCAGCAGCTTATGGAGTCGGGGGCGAGAGAACACTGAAGCTTTCTTT
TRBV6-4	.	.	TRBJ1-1	CASSLTLGTEAFF	TGTGCCAGCAGCCTTACCCTTGGCACTGAAGCTTTCTTT
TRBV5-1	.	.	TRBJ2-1	CASSLVTGPYNEQFF	TGCGCCAGCAGCTTGGTCACGGGACCGTACAATGAGCAGTTCTTC
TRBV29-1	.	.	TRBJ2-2	CSVIQTARGGELFF	TGCAGCGTAATTCAGACAGCACGGGGCGGGGAGCTGTTTTTT
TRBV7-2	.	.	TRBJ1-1	CASSLKRWTANTEAFF	TGTGCCAGCAGCTTAAAGCGGTGGACAGCTAACACTGAAGCTTTCTTT
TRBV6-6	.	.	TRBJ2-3	CASSYPTDTQYF	TGTGCCAGCAGTTACCCGACAGATACGCAGTATTTT
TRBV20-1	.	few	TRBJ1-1	CSAARYTEAFF	TGCAGTGCCGCAAGGTACACTGAAGCTTTCTTT
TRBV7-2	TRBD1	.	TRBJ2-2	CASSPDRAAMFF	TGTGCCAGCAGCCCGGACAGGGCCGCGATGTTTTTT
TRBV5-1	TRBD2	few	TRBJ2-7	CASSLIVGGFQYF	TGCGCCAGCAGCTTGATCGTGGGAGGGTTCCAGTACTTC
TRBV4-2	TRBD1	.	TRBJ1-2	CASSRATGAYGYTF	TGTGCCAGCAGCCGAGCCACAGGGGCCTATGGCTACACCTTC
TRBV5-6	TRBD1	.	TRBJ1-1	CASRPGTGGARRMAFF	TGTGCCAGCAGACCCGGGACAGGGGGCGCGAGGAGGATGGCTTTCTTT
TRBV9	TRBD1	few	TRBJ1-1	CASSVGQGANTEAFF	TGTGCCAGCAGCGTAGGACAGGGGGCGAACACTGAAGCTTTCTTT
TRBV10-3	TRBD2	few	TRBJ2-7	CAIRPTNRDYGYEQYF	TGTGCCATCAGGCCAACAAACCGGGACTACGGGTACGAGCAGTACTTC
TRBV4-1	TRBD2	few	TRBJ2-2	CASSQDPGLAENTGELFF	TGCGCCAGCAGCCAAGATCCCGGACTAGCGGAGAACACCGGGGAGCTGTTTTTT